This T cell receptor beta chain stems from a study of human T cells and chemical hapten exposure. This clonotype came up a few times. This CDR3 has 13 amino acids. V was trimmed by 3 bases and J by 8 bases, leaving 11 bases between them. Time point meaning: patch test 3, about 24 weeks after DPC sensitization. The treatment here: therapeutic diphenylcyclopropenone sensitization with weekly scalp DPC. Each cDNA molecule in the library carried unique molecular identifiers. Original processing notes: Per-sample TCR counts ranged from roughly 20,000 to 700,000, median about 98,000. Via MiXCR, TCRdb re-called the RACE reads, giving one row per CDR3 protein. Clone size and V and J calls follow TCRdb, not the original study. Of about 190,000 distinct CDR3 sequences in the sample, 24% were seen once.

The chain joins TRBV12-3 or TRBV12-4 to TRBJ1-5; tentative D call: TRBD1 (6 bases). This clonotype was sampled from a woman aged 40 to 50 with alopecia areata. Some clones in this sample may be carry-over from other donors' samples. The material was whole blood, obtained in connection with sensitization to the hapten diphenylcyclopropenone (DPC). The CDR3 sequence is CASSLGGLKPQHF. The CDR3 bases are TGTGCCAGCAGTTTGGGGGGGCTAAAGCCCCAGCATTTT.